Shown below are 12 T cell receptor beta chains from a single sample sequenced in a study of T cells in Graves' hyperthyroidism and ophthalmopathy. Amplification targeted TCR beta CDR3 regions from RNA transcripts. The HTBI primer set drove a first-round RT-PCR of the TCR CDR3. MiXCR, run by TCRdb on the multiplex PCR reads, gives a single entry per CDR3 protein. Among 450,000 to 600,000 distinct CDR3 sequences listed, roughly 21% were seen once. Sequenced input: blood. Receptors were obtained from a man in his forties with Graves' ophthalmopathy.

This clonotype was seen repeatedly, ten times or more. The genes are TRBV12-3 or TRBV12-4 and TRBJ2-7, with TRBD1 matching over 8 bases. This CDR3 contains 13 residues. The V and J ends lost 6 bases and 7 bases, in that order; junction bases with no gene match: 8. The CDR3 loop reads CASSTGGLGEQYF. The CDR3 DNA reads as TGTGCCAGCAGCACAGGGGGATTGGGGGAGCAGTACTTC.

This clonotype was recorded at least ten times. The chain joins TRBV20-1 to TRBJ2-5, with 16 bases that match TRBD2. With V trimmed by 6 bases and J by 3 bases, 10 bases remained unmatched. The germline CDR1 and CDR2 sequences are DFQATT and SNEGSKA (reference sequence). The CDR3 covers 17 residues. The CDR3 region is CSAKGLAGGLGKETQYF. The CDR3 region has the DNA TGCAGTGCCAAGGGACTAGCGGGGGGGCTCGGTAAAGAGACCCAGTACTTC.

This clonotype came up many times. The chain links TRBV3-1 to TRBJ2-5; TRBD2 aligns across 8 bases. Germline V gene data show CDR1 as LGHDT and CDR2 as YNNKEL (reference sequence). CDR3 length: 14 residues. The V gene end was trimmed by 4 bases and the J gene end by 1 base; junction bases not matched to a gene: 2. The CDR3 nucleotides are TGTGCCAGCAGCCGACTAGCGCTCCAAGAGACCCAGTACTTC. Translating gives CASSRLALQETQYF.

The genes are TRBV5-1 and TRBJ1-6; TRBD1 is a possible D gene (6 bases). Germline assignment: CDR1 SGHRS and CDR2 YFSETQ. Between the trimmed V and J ends, which lost 4 bases and 6 bases, there was a span of 14 bases. This CDR3 spans 15 amino acids. Here the CDR3 reads CASSGMTGPNSPLHF. The CDR3 DNA is TGCGCCAGCAGCGGAATGACAGGCCCTAATTCACCCCTCCACTTT.

The chain recombines TRBV9 with TRBJ2-1; D may be TRBD2 (5 bases). CDR3 length: 16 residues. Germline-derived CDR1 and CDR2 are SGDLS and YYNGEE. The V gene lost 4 bases and the J gene lost 1 base, with 15 bases spanning the gap. CDR3 sequence: CASSPPNGESYNEQFF. The CDR3 nucleotides are TGTGCCAGCAGCCCCCCCAATGGGGAGTCCTACAATGAGCAGTTCTTC.

The V gene is TRBV6-1, the J gene TRBJ1-3, with TRBD1 identical over 8 bases. Germline V gives CDR1 MNHNS, CDR2 SASEGT. V lost 10 bases and J lost 0; bases outside the gene matches: 5. This CDR3 is 14 amino acids long. CDR3 residues: CATAGGLSGNTIYF. CDR3 in DNA: TGTGCCACCGCAGGGGGCCTCTCTGGAAACACCATATATTTT.

This clonotype occurred many times. The chain recombines TRBV20-1 with TRBJ2-1; D is uncertain. Between the trimmed V and J ends, which lost 0 bases and 7 bases, there was a span of 10 bases. Per germline, CDR1 DFQATT and CDR2 SNEGSKA (reference sequence). CDR3 size: 13 residues. CDR3 in DNA: TGCAGTGCTAGAGAAGGGCTGTTGAATGAGCAGTTCTTC. Translation: CSAREGLLNEQFF.

This clonotype was seen a few times. This chain uses TRBV3-1 with TRBJ2-5, with a tentative D call TRBD1 (6 bases). Germline V CDR1 and CDR2: LGHDT, YNNKEL (reference sequence). V dropped 0 bases and J dropped 3 bases, with 14 bases sitting between them. CDR3 length: 16 amino acids. CDR3 DNA: TGTGCCAGCAGCCAAGAGGTCGTACAGGGAAAAGAGACCCAGTACTTC. This sequence encodes CASSQEVVQGKETQYF.

The chain recombines TRBV18 with TRBJ1-5, with D possibly being TRBD1 (6 bases). Germline loops: CDR1 KGHSH, CDR2 LQKENI. V was clipped by 3 bases and J by 5 bases, with 14 bases between them. The CDR3 contains 15 residues. As DNA, the CDR3 is TGTGCCAGCTCACCGGGGTTGGGGGGCCATCAGCCCCAGCATTTT. It encodes CASSPGLGGHQPQHF.

This clonotype has at least ten counts. CDR3 nucleotide sequence: TGCGCCAGCAGCTTGCGGGAGTCCGGGGAGCTGTTTTTT. Residues: CASSLRESGELFF. The genes are TRBV5-1 and TRBJ2-2; the D gene is possibly TRBD2 (6 bases). This CDR3 is built from 13 residues. Per germline, CDR1 SGHRS and CDR2 YFSETQ. V was cut by 1 base and J by 6 bases, with 7 bases left in between.

There are a few counts of this clonotype. This sequence joins TRBV7-2 and TRBJ1-2; TRBD1 might be the D (5 bases). Germline lookup yields CDR1 SGHTA and CDR2 FQGNSA. The CDR3 length is 15 residues. The germline V and J ends were trimmed by 5 bases and 5 bases, with 18 bases remaining between them. The CDR3, as DNA: TGTGCCAGCAGCCTAAACCCCGGGGCAGAATATGGCTACACCTTC. Translation gives CASSLNPGAEYGYTF.

Only a few counts were recorded for this clonotype. The rearrangement links TRBV9 to TRBJ1-1; D not certain. This CDR3 has 16 amino acids. Germline V gene lookup returns CDR1 SGDLS and CDR2 YYNGEE. V lost 0 bases and J 5 bases, leaving 17 bases between the germline ends. The CDR3 bases are TGTGCCAGCAGCGTAGGTACATCACCCTCGCAGACTGAAGCTTTCTTT. The encoded protein is CASSVGTSPSQTEAFF.